These T cell receptor beta chains were read from a single sample in a study of early T cells in non-severe SARS-CoV-2 infection. Each CDR3 protein gets one entry after TCRdb re-called the 5' RACE reads with MiXCR. The sample has some 62,000 distinct CDR3 sequences, roughly 8.2% seen once. The input for sequencing was whole blood, taken at baseline. All receptors come from an adult who was a healthcare worker with PCR-confirmed SARS-CoV-2 infection or an uninfected control (not recorded which). Each CDR3 is given with its conserved first and last residue. Fields, in order: V gene, J gene, D gene, clone size, CDR3 protein, CDR3 DNA. D genes are given only for firm matches. Size is omitted from some rows. Given values are once, few, many or a class for expanded clones.

V: TRBV3-1
J: TRBJ1-2
D: -
size: -
CDR3: CASSQPTNRRGYTF
DNA: TGTGCCAGCAGCCAGCCAACGAACAGGAGAGGCTACACCTTC

V: TRBV29-1
J: TRBJ2-6
D: -
size: -
CDR3: CSVAGTLRANVLTF
DNA: TGCAGCGTTGCCGGTACTCTGAGGGCCAACGTCCTGACTTTC

V: TRBV6-5
J: TRBJ1-6
D: -
size: -
CDR3: CASSRPLGHNSPLHF
DNA: TGTGCCAGCAGCCGTCCACTCGGTCATAATTCACCCCTCCACTTT

V: TRBV19
J: TRBJ1-5
D: -
size: -
CDR3: CASSIGANQPQHF
DNA: TGTGCCAGTAGTATAGGGGCGAATCAGCCCCAGCATTTT

V: TRBV10-3
J: TRBJ2-7
D: -
size: few
CDR3: CAISESGDQAYEQYF
DNA: TGTGCCATCAGTGAGTCAGGAGACCAAGCATACGAGCAGTACTTC

V: TRBV27
J: TRBJ2-2
D: -
size: few
CDR3: CASRNFREGELFF
DNA: TGTGCCAGCAGGAATTTCAGGGAAGGGGAGCTGTTTTTT

V: TRBV6-6
J: TRBJ1-6
D: -
size: many
CDR3: CASSSSRVPNSPLHF
DNA: TGTGCCAGCAGTTCGTCCCGGGTCCCTAATTCACCCCTCCACTTT

V: TRBV2
J: TRBJ2-5
D: -
size: -
CDR3: CASSESAAQETQYF
DNA: TGTGCCAGCAGTGAATCGGCGGCCCAAGAGACCCAGTACTTC

V: TRBV6-6
J: TRBJ1-1
D: -
size: many
CDR3: CASKVSLNTEAFF
DNA: TGTGCCAGCAAGGTCAGCTTGAACACTGAAGCTTTCTTT

V: TRBV5-5
J: TRBJ1-5
D: -
size: few
CDR3: CASSPEGIAQHF
DNA: TGTGCCAGCAGCCCCGAAGGGATCGCCCAGCATTTT

V: TRBV7-6
J: TRBJ2-2
D: -
size: -
CDR3: CASRFTGELFF
DNA: TGTGCCAGCAGGTTCACCGGGGAGCTGTTTTTT